The rows below give T cell receptor beta chains drawn from one sample of a study of T cells expressing NK-cell markers. With the 5' RACE reads reprocessed, TCRdb shows one record per CDR3 protein and no DNA. The table lists about 150,000 distinct CDR3 sequences. The specimen was blood T cells: a sorted CD56 or NKG2C T cell subset, CD4+ or CD8+ T cells, or bulk PBMC T cells (not recorded which). These receptors were collected from a man aged 18 to 30 in good health. Each CDR3 is given with its conserved first and last residue.

j_gene | v_gene | CDR3aa
TRBJ1-2 | TRBV20-1 | CSARVRPNNYGYTF
TRBJ2-1 | TRBV4-2 | CASSQDVAAFEQFF
TRBJ2-5 | TRBV7-2 | CASSLPSRRETQYF
TRBJ2-2 | TRBV6-5 | CASSYSTGELFF
TRBJ2-5 | TRBV3-1 | CASRGQEETQYF
TRBJ2-7 | TRBV21-1 | CAEGGGYEQYF
TRBJ2-3 | TRBV7-8 | CASSLGAEGGSTQYF
TRBJ2-7 | TRBV4-3 | CASSQDRSIGSYEQYF
TRBJ2-3 | TRBV7-3 | CASSFYGRASTDTQYF
TRBJ2-5 | TRBV25-1 | CASSGEVQETQYF
TRBJ2-4 | TRBV29-1 | CSVLLPNEDIQYF
TRBJ2-7 | TRBV6-2/TRBV6-3 | CASSGTTNYEQYF
TRBJ2-1 | TRBV6-1 | CASTDSPYNEQFF
TRBJ2-1 | TRBV3-1 | CASSQSLAGGPSGEQFF
TRBJ2-1 | TRBV12-3/TRBV12-4 | CASTGRGGTYNEQFF
TRBJ2-1 | TRBV24-1 | CATSIAGTRDNEQFF
TRBJ1-3 | TRBV12-3/TRBV12-4 | CASSMTGFRDTIYF
TRBJ1-1 | TRBV30 | CAWLPGQGSFGAFF
TRBJ2-1 | TRBV7-9 | CASTIGGASGYNEQFF